This T cell receptor beta chain was observed in a study of blood T cell repertoires in COVID-19. Clones were sequenced by immunoSEQ multiplex PCR, and TCRdb holds only the in-frame ones, with some missing. The sample carries 200,000 to 250,000 clones, 82% recorded once. This CDR3 spans 13 amino acids. Germline V CDR1 and CDR2: SNHLY, FYNNEI. V lost 5 bases, J lost 3 bases, and 3 bases stayed unmatched. The TCR comes from a woman aged 80 or over with acute or convalescent COVID-19. The material sequenced was peripheral blood. The chain joins TRBV2 to TRBJ1-1, with 7 positions matching TRBD1. The CDR3 DNA reads TGTGCCAGCAGTCGCGACAGGGACACTGAAGCTTTCTTT. It is translated as CASSRDRDTEAFF.